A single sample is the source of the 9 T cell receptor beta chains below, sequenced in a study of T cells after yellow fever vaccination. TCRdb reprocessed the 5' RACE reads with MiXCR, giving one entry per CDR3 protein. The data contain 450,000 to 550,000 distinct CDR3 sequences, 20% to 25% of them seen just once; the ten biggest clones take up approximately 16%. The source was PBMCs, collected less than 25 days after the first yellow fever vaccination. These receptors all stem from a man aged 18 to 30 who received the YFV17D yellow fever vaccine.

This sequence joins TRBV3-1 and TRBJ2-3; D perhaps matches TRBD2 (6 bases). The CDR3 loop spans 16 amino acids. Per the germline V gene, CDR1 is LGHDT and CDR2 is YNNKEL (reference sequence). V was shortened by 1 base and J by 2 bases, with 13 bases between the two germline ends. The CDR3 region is CASSQVGSEITDTQYF. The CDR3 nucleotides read TGTGCCAGCAGCCAAGTCGGGAGCGAGATCACAGATACGCAGTATTTT.

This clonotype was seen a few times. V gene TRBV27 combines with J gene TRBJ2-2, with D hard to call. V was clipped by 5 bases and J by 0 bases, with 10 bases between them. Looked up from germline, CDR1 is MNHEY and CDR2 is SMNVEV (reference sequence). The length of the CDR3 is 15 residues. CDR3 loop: CASSLLQPNTGELFF. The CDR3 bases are TGTGCCAGCAGTCTCCTACAGCCGAACACCGGGGAGCTGTTTTTT.

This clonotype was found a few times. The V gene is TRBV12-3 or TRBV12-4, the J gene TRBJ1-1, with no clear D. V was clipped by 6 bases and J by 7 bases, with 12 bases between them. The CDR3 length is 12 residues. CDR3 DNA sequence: TGTGCCAGCAGCCTAACGGGTCATGAAGCTTTCTTT. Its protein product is CASSLTGHEAFF.

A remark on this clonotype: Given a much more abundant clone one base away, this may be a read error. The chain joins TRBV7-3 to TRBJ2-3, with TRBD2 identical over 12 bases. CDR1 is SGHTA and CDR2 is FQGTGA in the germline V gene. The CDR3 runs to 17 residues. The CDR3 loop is CASSPRLAGDRTDTPYF. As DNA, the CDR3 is TGTGCCAGCAGCCCGCGACTAGCGGGGGATCGGACAGATACGCCGTATTTT.

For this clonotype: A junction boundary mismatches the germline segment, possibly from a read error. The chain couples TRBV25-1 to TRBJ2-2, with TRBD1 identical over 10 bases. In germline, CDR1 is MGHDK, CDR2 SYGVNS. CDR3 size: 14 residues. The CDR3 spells CASSALTGGGEQFF. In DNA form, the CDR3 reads TGTGCCAGCAGTGCACTGACAGGGGGCGGGGAGCAGTTTTTT.

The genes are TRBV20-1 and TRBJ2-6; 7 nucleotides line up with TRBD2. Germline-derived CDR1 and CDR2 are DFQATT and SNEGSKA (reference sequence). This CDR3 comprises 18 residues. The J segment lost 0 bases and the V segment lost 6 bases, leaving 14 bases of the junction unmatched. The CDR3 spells CSANAGVRGTSGANVLTF. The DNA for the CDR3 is TGCAGTGCCAACGCGGGGGTCCGGGGGACCTCTGGGGCCAACGTCCTGACTTTC.

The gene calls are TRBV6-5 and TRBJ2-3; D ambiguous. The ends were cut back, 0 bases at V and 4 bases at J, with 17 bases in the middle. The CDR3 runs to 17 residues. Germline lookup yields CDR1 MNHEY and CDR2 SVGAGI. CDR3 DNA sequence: TGTGCCAGCAGTTACTCTATCAGCACCCTATTCCCAGATACGCAGTATTTT. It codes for CASSYSISTLFPDTQYF.

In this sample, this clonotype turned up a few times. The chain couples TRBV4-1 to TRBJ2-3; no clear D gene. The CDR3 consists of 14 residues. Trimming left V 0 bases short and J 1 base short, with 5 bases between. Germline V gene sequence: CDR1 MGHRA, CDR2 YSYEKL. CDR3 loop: CASSQDPRTDTQYF. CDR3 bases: TGCGCCAGCAGCCAAGATCCCCGCACAGATACGCAGTATTTT.

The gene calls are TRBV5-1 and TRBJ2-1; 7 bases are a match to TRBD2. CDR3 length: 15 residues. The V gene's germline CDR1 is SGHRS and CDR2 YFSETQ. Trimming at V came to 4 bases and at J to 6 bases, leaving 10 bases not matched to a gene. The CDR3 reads CASSRGVAGLNEQFF. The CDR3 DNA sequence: TGCGCCAGCAGCCGTGGGGTAGCGGGCCTCAATGAGCAGTTCTTC.